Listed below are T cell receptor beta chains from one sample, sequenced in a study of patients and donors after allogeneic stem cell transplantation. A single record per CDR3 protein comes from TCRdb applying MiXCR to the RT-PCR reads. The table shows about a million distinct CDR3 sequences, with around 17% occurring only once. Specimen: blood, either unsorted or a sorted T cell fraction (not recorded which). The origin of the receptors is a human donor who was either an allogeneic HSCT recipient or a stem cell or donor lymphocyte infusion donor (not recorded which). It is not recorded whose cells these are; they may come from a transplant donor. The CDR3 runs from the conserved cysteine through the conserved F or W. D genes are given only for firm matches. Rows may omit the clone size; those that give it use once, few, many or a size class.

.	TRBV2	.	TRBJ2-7	CASSEGVSYEQYF	TGTGCCAGCAGTGAAGGTGTGTCCTACGAGCAGTACTTC
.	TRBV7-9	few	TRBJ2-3	CASSSTRTDTQYF	TGTGCCAGCAGCTCGACACGCACAGATACGCAGTATTTT
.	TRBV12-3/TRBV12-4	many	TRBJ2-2	CASSSGGRTGELFF	TGTGCCAGCAGTTCCGGGGGGCGTACCGGGGAGCTGTTTTTT
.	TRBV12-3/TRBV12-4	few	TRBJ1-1	CASSRIQGGARAPEAFF	TGTGCCAGCAGCCGCATACAGGGAGGGGCTCGGGCACCTGAAGCTTTCTTT
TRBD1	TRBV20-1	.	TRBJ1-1	CSATVARDRGLGTEAFF	TGCAGTGCCACTGTAGCTCGGGACAGGGGGCTCGGCACTGAAGCTTTCTTT
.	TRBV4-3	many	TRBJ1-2	CASSHGINYGYTF	TGCGCCAGCAGCCATGGGATCAACTATGGCTACACCTTC
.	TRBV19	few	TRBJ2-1	CASSIDSGHEQFF	TGTGCCAGTAGTATAGATTCAGGGCATGAGCAGTTCTTC
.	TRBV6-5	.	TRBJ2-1	CASSYSPPGYNEQFF	TGTGCCAGCAGTTACTCCCCCCCGGGATACAATGAGCAGTTCTTC
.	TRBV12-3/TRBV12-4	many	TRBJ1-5	CASTGVMGPQHF	TGTGCCAGCACAGGAGTTATGGGGCCCCAGCATTTT
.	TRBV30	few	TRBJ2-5	CAWILDSQETQYF	TGTGCCTGGATCCTGGACAGCCAAGAGACCCAGTACTTC
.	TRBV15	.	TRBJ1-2	CATSREGAAYGYTF	TGTGCCACCAGCAGAGAGGGGGCCGCCTATGGCTACACCTTC
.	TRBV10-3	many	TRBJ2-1	CAIVGSGNEQFF	TGTGCCATCGTTGGGTCGGGCAATGAGCAGTTCTTC
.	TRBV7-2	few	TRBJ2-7	CASSFGVSKGQYF	TGTGCCAGCAGCTTTGGGGTATCCAAGGGGCAGTACTTC
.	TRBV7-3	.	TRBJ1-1	CASSLYPGTTEAFF	TGTGCCAGCAGCTTATATCCCGGAACCACTGAAGCTTTCTTT
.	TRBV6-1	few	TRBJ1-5	CASSGRTSYNQPQHF	TGTGCCAGCAGTGGGAGGACGAGTTACAATCAGCCCCAGCATTTT
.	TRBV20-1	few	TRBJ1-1	CSADLVGTEAFF	TGCAGTGCTGACTTGGTTGGAACTGAAGCTTTCTTT
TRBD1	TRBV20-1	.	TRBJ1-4	CSAAAFGTVDEKLFF	TGCAGTGCTGCCGCCTTCGGGACAGTCGATGAAAAACTGTTTTTT
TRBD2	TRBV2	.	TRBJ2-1	CASRPTSGTTYNEQFF	TGTGCCAGCAGGCCGACTAGCGGGACTACCTACAATGAGCAGTTCTTC
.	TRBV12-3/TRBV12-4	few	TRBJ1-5	CASGTLSGGQPQHF	TGTGCCAGCGGGACCCTTTCGGGCGGTCAGCCCCAGCATTTT
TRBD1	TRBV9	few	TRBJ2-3	CASSIYSTGASTDTQYF	TGTGCCAGCAGCATTTACTCGACAGGGGCGAGCACAGATACGCAGTATTTT
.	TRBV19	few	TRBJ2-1	CASSIDSPGDNEQFF	TGTGCCAGTAGTATAGATTCTCCAGGGGACAATGAGCAGTTCTTC
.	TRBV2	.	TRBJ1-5	CASSEQGGGNQPQHF	TGTGCCAGCAGTGAACAGGGTGGGGGCAATCAGCCCCAGCATTTT
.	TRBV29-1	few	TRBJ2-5	CSVEKHQETQYF	TGCAGCGTTGAAAAACACCAAGAGACCCAGTACTTC
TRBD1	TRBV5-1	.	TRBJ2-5	CASSWGTGRDQETQYF	TGCGCCAGCAGCTGGGGGACAGGGAGGGACCAAGAGACCCAGTACTTC
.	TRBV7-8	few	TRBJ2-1	CASSRSGLYNEQFF	TGTGCCAGCAGCAGAAGCGGGCTGTACAATGAGCAGTTCTTC
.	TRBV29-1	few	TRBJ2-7	CSVEVVGSAGIQYEQYF	TGCAGCGTTGAAGTCGTCGGTAGTGCGGGGATCCAGTACGAGCAGTACTTC
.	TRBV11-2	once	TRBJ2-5	CASSSHPRLVRQETQYF	TGTGCCAGCAGCTCCCACCCCCGACTGGTACGACAAGAGACCCAGTACTTC
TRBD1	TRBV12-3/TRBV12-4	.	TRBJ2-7	CASKPRTGPYEQYF	TGTGCCAGCAAACCGCGGACAGGACCCTACGAGCAGTACTTC
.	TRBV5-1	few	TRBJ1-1	CASSWGDTNTEAFF	TGCGCCAGCAGCTGGGGGGACACGAACACTGAAGCTTTCTTT
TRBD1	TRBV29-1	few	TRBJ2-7	CSVGQGIFYEQYF	TGCAGCGTTGGACAGGGGATTTTCTACGAGCAGTACTTC
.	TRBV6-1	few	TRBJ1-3	CASTQAGGGNTIYF	TGTGCCAGCACCCAAGCAGGAGGAGGAAACACCATATATTTT
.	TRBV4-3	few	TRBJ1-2	CASSLRRATGVESYGYTF	TGCGCCAGCAGCCTCCGAAGGGCTACGGGGGTAGAAAGCTATGGCTACACCTTC
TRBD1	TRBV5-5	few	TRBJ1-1	CASSLQGAQTEAFF	TGTGCCAGCAGCTTGCAGGGGGCGCAAACTGAAGCTTTCTTT
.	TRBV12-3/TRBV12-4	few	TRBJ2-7	CASTSGVIYEQYF	TGTGCCAGCACCTCCGGAGTCATCTACGAGCAGTACTTC
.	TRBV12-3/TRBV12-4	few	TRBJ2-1	CASSLELPEQFF	TGTGCCAGCAGTTTAGAACTCCCGGAGCAGTTCTTC
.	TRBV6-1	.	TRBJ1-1	CASSRGPRDTEAFF	TGTGCCAGCAGTAGGGGACCCCGGGACACTGAAGCTTTCTTT
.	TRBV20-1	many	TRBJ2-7	CSASPSQAYEQYF	TGCAGTGCTAGCCCCTCGCAAGCCTACGAGCAGTACTTC
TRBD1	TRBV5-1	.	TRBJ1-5	CASSLDTGTGEQPQHF	TGCGCCAGCAGCTTGGACACCGGGACAGGGGAACAGCCCCAGCATTTT
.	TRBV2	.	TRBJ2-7	CASRIHREGEQYF	TGTGCCAGCAGAATACACAGGGAAGGCGAGCAGTACTTC
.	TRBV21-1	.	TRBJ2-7	CASSPLCLSPCEQYF	TGTGCCAGCAGCCCGCTCTGTCTCAGTCCCTGCGAGCAGTACTTC
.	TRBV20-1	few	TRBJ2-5	CSARDFVGGAQETQYF	TGCAGTGCTAGAGACTTTGTGGGGGGGGCCCAAGAGACCCAGTACTTC
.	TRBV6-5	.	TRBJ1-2	CASSYSNYQNYGYTF	TGTGCCAGCAGTTACTCGAACTACCAAAATTATGGCTACACCTTC
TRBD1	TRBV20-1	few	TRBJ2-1	CSAPRDRQNNEQFF	TGCAGTGCCCCCCGGGACAGGCAAAACAATGAGCAGTTCTTC
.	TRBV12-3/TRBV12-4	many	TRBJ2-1	CASSLMTGDNEQFF	TGTGCCAGCAGTCTGATGACAGGAGACAATGAGCAGTTCTTC
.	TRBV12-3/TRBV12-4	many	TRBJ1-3	CASSSRLLSGNTIYF	TGTGCCAGCAGTTCTCGACTGCTCTCTGGAAACACCATATATTTT
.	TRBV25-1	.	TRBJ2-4	CASSRAGPKNIQYF	TGTGCCAGCAGCAGGGCTGGGCCCAAAAACATTCAGTACTTC
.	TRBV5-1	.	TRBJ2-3	CASSSGRNTQYF	TGCGCCAGCAGCTCCGGCCGGAATACGCAGTATTTT
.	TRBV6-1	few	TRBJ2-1	CASTENGAYNEQFF	TGTGCCAGCACCGAGAATGGGGCATACAATGAGCAGTTCTTC
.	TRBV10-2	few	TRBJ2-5	CASSEILDFQETQYF	TGCGCCAGCAGTGAGATTCTAGATTTCCAAGAGACCCAGTACTTC
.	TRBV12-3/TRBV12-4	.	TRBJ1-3	CAWTLWRSGNTIYF	TGTGCCTGGACCCTGTGGAGGTCGGGAAACACCATATATTTT
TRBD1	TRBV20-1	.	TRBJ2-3	CSASKGQGARYTQYF	TGCAGTGCTAGCAAGGGACAGGGGGCTAGGTATACGCAGTATTTT
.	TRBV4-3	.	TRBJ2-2	CASSQVGRDNTGELFF	TGCGCCAGCAGCCAAGTGGGGCGGGACAACACCGGGGAGCTGTTTTTT
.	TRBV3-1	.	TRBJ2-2	CASSQGVRNTGELFF	TGTGCCAGCAGCCAAGGAGTTCGGAACACCGGGGAGCTGTTTTTT
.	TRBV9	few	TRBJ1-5	CASSVAGQLNQPQHF	TGTGCCAGCAGCGTAGCAGGTCAGCTCAATCAGCCCCAGCATTTT
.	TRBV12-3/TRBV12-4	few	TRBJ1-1	CASSLRGVSTEAFF	TGTGCCAGCAGTTTAAGGGGTGTAAGCACTGAAGCTTTCTTT
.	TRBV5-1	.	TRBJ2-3	CASSPSGESTDTQYF	TGCGCCAGCAGCCCATCGGGGGAGAGCACAGATACGCAGTATTTT
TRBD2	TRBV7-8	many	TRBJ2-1	CASRYLAGLARNEQFF	TGTGCCAGCAGGTATCTAGCGGGTCTCGCCCGCAATGAGCAGTTCTTC
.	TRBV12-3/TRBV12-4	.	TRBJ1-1	CASIQDSTEAFF	TGTGCCAGCATCCAGGACAGTACTGAAGCTTTCTTT
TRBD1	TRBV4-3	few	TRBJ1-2	CASSPGQLNYGYTF	TGCGCCAGCAGCCCGGGACAGCTAAACTATGGCTACACCTTC
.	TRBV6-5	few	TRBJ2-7	CASSYFQGEDEQYF	TGTGCCAGCAGTTACTTTCAGGGGGAGGACGAGCAGTACTTC